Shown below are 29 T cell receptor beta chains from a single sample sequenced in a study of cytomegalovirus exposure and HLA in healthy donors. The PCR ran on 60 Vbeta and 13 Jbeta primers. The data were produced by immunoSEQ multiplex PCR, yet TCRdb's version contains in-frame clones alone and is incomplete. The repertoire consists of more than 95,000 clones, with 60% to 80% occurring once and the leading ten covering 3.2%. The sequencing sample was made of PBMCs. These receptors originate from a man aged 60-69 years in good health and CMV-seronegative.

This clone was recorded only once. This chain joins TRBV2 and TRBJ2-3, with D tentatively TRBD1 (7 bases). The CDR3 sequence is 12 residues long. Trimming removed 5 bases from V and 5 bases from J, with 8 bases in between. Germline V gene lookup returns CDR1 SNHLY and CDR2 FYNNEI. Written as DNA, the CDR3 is TGTGCCAGCAGTCAGGGGGGAGATACGCAGTATTTT. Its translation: CASSQGGDTQYF.

DNA for the CDR3: TGTGCCAGCAGTGACTCAGGGTGGGGGGACACCATATATTTT. Translated, it gives CASSDSGWGDTIYF. The chain carries TRBV6-4 and TRBJ1-3; D may be TRBD1 (5 bases). The CDR3 sequence is 14 residues long. The germline gives CDR1 MRHNA, CDR2 SNTAGT. V dropped 0 bases and J dropped 8 bases, with 11 bases sitting between them.

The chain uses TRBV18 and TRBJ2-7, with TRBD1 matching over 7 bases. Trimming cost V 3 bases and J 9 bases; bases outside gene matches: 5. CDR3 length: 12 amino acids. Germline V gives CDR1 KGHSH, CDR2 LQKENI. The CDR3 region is CASSPDRCGQYF. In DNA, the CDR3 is TGTGCCAGCTCACCGGACAGGTGTGGGCAGTACTTC.

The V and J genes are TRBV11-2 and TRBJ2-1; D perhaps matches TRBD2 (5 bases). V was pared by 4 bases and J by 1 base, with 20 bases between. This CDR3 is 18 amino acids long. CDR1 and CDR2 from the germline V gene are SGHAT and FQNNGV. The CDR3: CASSSLTMDLRSYNEQFF. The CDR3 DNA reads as TGTGCCAGCAGCTCCCTCACAATGGACTTACGATCCTACAATGAGCAGTTCTTC.

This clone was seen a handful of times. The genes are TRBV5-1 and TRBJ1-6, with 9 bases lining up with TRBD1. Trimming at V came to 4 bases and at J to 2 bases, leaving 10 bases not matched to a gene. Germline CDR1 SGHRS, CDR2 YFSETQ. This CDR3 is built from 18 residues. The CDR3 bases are TGCGCCAGCAGCATCGGGGAAGGGACAGGGCCCTATAATTCACCCCTCCACTTT. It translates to CASSIGEGTGPYNSPLHF.

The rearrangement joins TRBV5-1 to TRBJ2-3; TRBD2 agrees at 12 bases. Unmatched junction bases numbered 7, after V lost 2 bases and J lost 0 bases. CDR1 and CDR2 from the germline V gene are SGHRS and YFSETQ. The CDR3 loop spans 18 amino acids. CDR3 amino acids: CASSFSSGGGRSTDTQYF. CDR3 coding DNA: TGCGCCAGCAGCTTTTCTAGCGGGGGGGGGAGGAGCACAGATACGCAGTATTTT.

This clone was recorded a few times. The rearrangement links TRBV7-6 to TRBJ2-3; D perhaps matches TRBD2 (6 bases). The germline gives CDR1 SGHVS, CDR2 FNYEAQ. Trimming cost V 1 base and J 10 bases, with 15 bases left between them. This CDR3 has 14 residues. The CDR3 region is CASSLGGGTGAQYF. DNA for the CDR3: TGTGCCAGCAGCTTAGGGGGAGGCACGGGGGCGCAGTATTTT.

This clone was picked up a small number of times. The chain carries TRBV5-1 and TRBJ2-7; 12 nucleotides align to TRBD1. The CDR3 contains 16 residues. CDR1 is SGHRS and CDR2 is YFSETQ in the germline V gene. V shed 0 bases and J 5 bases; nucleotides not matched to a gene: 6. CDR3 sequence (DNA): TGCGCCAGCAGCTTGGCAGGCGGGACAGGGGGCCACGAGCAGTACTTC. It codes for CASSLAGGTGGHEQYF.

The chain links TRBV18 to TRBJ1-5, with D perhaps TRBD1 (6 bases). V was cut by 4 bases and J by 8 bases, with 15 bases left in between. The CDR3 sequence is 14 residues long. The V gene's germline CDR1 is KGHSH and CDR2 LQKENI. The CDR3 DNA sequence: TGTGCCAGCTCACTTTCGACAGGAGGAGAGCCCCAGCATTTT. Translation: CASSLSTGGEPQHF.

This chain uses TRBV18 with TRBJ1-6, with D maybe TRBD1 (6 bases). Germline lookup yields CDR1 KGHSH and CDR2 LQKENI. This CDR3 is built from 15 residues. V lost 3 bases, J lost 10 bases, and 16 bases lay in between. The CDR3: CASSPRAAGDSPLHF. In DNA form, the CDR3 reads TGTGCCAGCTCACCTAGGGCGGCAGGGGACTCACCCCTCCACTTT.

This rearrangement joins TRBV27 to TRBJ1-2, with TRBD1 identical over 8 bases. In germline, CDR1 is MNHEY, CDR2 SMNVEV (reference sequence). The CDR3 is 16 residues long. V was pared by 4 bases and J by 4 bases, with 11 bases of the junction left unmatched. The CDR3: CASSSRTGKRIYGYTF. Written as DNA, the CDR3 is TGTGCCAGCAGTTCCCGGACAGGGAAGAGGATCTATGGCTACACCTTC.

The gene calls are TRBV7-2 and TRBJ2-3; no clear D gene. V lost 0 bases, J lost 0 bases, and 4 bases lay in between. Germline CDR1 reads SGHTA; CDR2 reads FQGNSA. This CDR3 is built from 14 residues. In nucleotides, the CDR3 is TGTGCCAGCAGCTTAGCCGGGAGCACAGATACGCAGTATTTT. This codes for CASSLAGSTDTQYF.

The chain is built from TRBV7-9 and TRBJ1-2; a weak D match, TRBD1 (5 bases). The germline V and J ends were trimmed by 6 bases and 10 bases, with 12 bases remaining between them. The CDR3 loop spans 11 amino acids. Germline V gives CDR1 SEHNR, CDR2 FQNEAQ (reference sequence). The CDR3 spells CASRAARAYTF. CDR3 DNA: TGTGCCAGCAGGGCCGCCAGGGCCTACACCTTC.

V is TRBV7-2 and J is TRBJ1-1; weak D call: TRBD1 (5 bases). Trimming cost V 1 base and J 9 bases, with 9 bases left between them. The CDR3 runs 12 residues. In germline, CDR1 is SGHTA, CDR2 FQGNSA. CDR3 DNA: TGTGCCAGCAGCTTAGAAGACAGAAAAGCTTTCTTT. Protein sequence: CASSLEDRKAFF.

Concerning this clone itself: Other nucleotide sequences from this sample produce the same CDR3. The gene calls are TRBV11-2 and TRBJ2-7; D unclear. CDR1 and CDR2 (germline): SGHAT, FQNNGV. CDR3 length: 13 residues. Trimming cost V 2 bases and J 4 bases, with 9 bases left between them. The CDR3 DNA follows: TGTGCCAGCAGCTTACGGAGCACTTACGAGCAGTACTTC. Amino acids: CASSLRSTYEQYF. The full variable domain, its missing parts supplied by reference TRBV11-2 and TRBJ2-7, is EAGVAQSPRYKIIEKRQSVAFWCNPISGHATLYWYQQILGQGPKLLIQFQNNGVVDDSQLPKDRFSAERLKGVDSTLKIQPAKLEDSAVYLCASSLRSTYEQYFGPGTRLTVT.

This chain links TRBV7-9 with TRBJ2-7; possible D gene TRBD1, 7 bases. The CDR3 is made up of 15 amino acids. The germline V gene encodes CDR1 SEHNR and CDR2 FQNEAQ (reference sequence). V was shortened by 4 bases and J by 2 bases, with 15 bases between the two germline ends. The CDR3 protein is CASSSGDRDTYEQYF. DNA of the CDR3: TGTGCCAGCAGCTCGGGGGACAGAGATACCTACGAGCAGTACTTC.

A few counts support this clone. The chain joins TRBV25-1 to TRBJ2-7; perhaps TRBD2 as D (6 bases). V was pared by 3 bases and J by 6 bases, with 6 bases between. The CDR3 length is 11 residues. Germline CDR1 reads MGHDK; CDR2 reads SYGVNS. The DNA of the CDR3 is TGTGCCAGCAGTGAGGGACTCGAGCAGTACTTC. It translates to CASSEGLEQYF.

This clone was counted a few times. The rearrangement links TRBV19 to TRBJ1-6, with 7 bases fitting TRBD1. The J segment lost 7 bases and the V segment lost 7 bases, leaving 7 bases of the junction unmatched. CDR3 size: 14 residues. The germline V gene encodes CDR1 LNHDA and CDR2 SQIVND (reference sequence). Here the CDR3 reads CASTSTGYNSPLHF. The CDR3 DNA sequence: TGTGCCAGTACATCGACAGGGTACAATTCACCCCTCCACTTT. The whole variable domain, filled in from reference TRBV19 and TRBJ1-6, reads DGGITQSPKYLFRKEGQNVTLSCEQNLNHDAMYWYRQDPGQGLRLIYYSQIVNDFQKGDIAEGYSVSREKKESFPLTVTSAQKNPTAFYLCASTSTGYNSPLHFGNGTRLTVT.

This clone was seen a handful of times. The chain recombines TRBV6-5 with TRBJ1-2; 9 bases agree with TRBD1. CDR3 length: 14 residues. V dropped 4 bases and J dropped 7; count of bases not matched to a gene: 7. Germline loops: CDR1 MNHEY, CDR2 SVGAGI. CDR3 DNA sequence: TGTGCCAGCAGTTTACAGGGGGCAGTAAGTGGCTACACCTTC. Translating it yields CASSLQGAVSGYTF.

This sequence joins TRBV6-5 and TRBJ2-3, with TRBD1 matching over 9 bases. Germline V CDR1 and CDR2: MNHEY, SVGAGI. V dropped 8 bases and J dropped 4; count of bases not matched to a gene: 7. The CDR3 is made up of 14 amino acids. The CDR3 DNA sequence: TGTGCCAGCGGTACGGGACAGGGCCCAGATACGCAGTATTTT. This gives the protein CASGTGQGPDTQYF.

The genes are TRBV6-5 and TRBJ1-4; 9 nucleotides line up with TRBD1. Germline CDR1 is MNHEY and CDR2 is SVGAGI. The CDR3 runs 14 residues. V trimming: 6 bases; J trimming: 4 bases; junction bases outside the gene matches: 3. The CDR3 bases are TGTGCCAGCAGCACAGGGGGCGGTAATGAAAAACTGTTTTTT. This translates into CASSTGGGNEKLFF.

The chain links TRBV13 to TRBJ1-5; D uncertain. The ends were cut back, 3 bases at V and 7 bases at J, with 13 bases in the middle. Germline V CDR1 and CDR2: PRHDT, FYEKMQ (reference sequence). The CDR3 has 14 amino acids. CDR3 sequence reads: CASSLGHGSQPQHF. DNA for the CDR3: TGTGCCAGCAGCTTGGGCCACGGCAGCCAGCCCCAGCATTTT.

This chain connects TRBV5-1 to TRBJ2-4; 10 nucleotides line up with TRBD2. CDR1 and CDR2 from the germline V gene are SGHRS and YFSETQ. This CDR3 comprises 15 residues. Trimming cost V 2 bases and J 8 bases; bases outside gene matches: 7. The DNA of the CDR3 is TGCGCCAGCAGCTTATTAGCGGGGGGAAGGGACATTCAGTACTTC. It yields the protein CASSLLAGGRDIQYF.

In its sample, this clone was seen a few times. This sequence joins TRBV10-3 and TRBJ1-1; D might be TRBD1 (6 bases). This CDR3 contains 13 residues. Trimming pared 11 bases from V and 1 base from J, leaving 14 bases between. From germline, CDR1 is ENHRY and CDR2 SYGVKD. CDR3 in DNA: TGTGCCGGACGGGACACGCAGAACACTGAAGCTTTCTTT. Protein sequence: CAGRDTQNTEAFF.

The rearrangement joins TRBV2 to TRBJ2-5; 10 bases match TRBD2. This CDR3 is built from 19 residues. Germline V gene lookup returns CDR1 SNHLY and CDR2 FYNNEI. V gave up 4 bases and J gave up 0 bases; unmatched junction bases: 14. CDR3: CASSVISGTSDLYQETQYF. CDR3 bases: TGTGCCAGCAGTGTCATCTCCGGGACTAGCGACCTGTACCAAGAGACCCAGTACTTC.

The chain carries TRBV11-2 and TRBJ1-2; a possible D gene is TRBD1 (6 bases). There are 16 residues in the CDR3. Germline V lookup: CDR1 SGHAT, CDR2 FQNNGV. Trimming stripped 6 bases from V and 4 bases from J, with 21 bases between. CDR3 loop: CASRPYGQGMVYGYTF. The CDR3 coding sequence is TGTGCCAGCAGGCCTTATGGTCAGGGGATGGTCTATGGCTACACCTTC.

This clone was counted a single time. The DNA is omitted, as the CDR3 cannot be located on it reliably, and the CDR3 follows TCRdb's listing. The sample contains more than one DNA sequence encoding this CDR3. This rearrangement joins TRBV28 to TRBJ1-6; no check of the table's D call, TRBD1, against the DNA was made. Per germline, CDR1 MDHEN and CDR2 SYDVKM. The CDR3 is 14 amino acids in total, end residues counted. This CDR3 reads CASSWAGGNSPLHF.

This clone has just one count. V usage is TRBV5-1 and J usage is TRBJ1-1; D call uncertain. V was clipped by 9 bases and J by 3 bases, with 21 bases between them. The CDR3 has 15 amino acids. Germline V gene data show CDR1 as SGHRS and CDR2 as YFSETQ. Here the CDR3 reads CATTPGEGRDTEAFF. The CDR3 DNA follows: TGCGCCACCACCCCCGGGGAGGGTAGGGACACTGAAGCTTTCTTT.

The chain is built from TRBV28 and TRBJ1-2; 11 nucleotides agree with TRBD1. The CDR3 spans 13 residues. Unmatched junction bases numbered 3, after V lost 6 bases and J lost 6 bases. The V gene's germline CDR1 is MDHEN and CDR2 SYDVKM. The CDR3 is CASRGQGENGYTF. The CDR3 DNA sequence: TGTGCCAGCAGGGGACAGGGGGAAAATGGCTACACCTTC.